Listed below are T cell receptor beta chains from one sample, sequenced in a study of cytomegalovirus exposure and HLA in healthy donors. Assay: immunoSEQ multiplex PCR; the TCRdb copy retains only in-frame clones and omits some. The sample lists around 150,000 clones, under 75% occurring once. Sequencing was done on a sample of PBMCs. All receptors derive from a man aged 35 to 55 in good health and CMV-seropositive. The CDR3 runs from the conserved cysteine through the conserved F or W. Each record gives: CDR3 length, D gene, V gene, clone size, J gene, CDR3 protein, CDR3 DNA. D genes are given only for firm matches. Clone size is shown for a subset of rows, as once, few, many or a class of expanded clone.

14	-	TRBV7-9	few	TRBJ2-7	CASSPKTEMYEQYF	TGTGCCAGCAGCCCAAAGACAGAAATGTACGAGCAGTACTTC
15	-	TRBV6-5	-	TRBJ2-1	CASRGAGLQGNEQFF	TGTGCCAGCAGGGGAGCAGGGCTCCAGGGGAATGAGCAGTTCTTC
8	-	TRBV30	-	TRBJ1-5	CGHQPQHF	TGTGGGCATCAGCCCCAGCATTTT
14	-	TRBV12-5	-	TRBJ2-7	CASGLGKGAYEQYF	TGTGCTAGTGGTTTGGGCAAAGGAGCCTACGAGCAGTACTTC
15	TRBD1	TRBV11-2	-	TRBJ2-5	CASRRPGQGGETQYF	TGTGCCAGCAGGCGGCCGGGACAGGGCGGAGAGACCCAGTACTTC
10	-	TRBV20-1	-	TRBJ2-4	CSAYGTLQYF	TGCAGTGCTTACGGGACTCTTCAGTACTTC
15	TRBD2	TRBV6-5	-	TRBJ2-7	CASSLRSGGAGGQYF	TGTGCCAGCAGTTTAAGGTCGGGGGGAGCGGGGGGGCAGTACTTC
14	-	TRBV19	-	TRBJ2-3	CATDQGRGTDTQYF	TGTGCCACCGACCAGGGGAGAGGCACAGATACGCAGTATTTT
15	-	TRBV5-1	few	TRBJ2-7	CASSLAAGGLYEQYF	TGCGCCAGCAGCTTGGCCGCAGGGGGGCTCTACGAGCAGTACTTC
13	-	TRBV6-1	-	TRBJ1-1	CASSESEEAEAFF	TGTGCCAGCAGTGAAAGTGAGGAGGCAGAAGCTTTCTTT
15	-	TRBV4-3	-	TRBJ2-2	CASSQGRGLTGELFF	TGCGCCAGCAGCCAAGGGCGGGGGCTCACCGGGGAGCTGTTTTTT
12	TRBD1	TRBV6-4	-	TRBJ2-1	CASSNGEGASFF	TGTGCCAGCAGTAACGGAGAGGGGGCTTCTTTCTTC
14	-	TRBV7-2	-	TRBJ2-5	CASSSTQGRETQYF	TGTGCCAGCAGCTCGACTCAGGGGAGAGAGACCCAGTACTTC
13	TRBD1	TRBV5-6	-	TRBJ2-5	CASGGTGGETQYF	TGTGCCAGCGGCGGGACAGGCGGGGAGACCCAGTACTTC
19	-	TRBV27	-	TRBJ2-7	CASSSRSNAIGVPPYEQYF	TGTGCCAGCAGTTCGCGGAGCAATGCAATAGGCGTACCACCCTACGAGCAGTACTTC
14	TRBD1	TRBV5-5	few	TRBJ1-2	CASSRTGGYYGYTF	TGTGCCAGCAGCAGGACAGGGGGCTACTATGGCTACACCTTC
15	-	TRBV11-2	-	TRBJ1-5	CASSLGGGGNQPQHF	TGTGCCAGCAGCTTAGGTGGTGGCGGGAATCAGCCCCAGCATTTT
13	-	TRBV19	-	TRBJ2-7	CASSIDRGNEQYF	TGTGCCAGTAGTATAGATAGAGGGAACGAGCAGTACTTC
13	-	TRBV6-5	-	TRBJ2-7	CASSYSQGDEQYF	TGTGCCAGCAGTTACAGTCAGGGTGACGAGCAGTACTTC
17	-	TRBV4-1	few	TRBJ1-6	CASSLLPTSSYNSPLHF	TGCGCCAGCAGCCTCCTACCCACTAGCTCCTATAATTCACCCCTCCACTTT
14	TRBD1	TRBV5-1	once	TRBJ2-7	CASSWGDRFYEQYF	TGCGCCAGCAGCTGGGGGGACAGGTTCTACGAGCAGTACTTC
16	TRBD2	TRBV7-6	-	TRBJ2-3	CASSNPWRGEGDTQYF	TGTGCCAGCAGCAACCCTTGGCGGGGGGAAGGAGATACGCAGTATTTT
16	TRBD2	TRBV18	-	TRBJ2-3	CASSPRLAGGTDTQYF	TGTGCCAGCTCACCTAGACTAGCGGGGGGCACAGATACGCAGTATTTT
14	-	TRBV7-9	-	TRBJ1-1	CASSLGGRFTEAFF	TGTGCCAGCAGCTTAGGAGGGAGGTTCACTGAAGCTTTCTTT
15	-	TRBV7-9	-	TRBJ2-7	CASSLNSGPAYEQYF	TGTGCCAGCAGCTTGAATAGCGGTCCCGCCTACGAACAGTACTTC
15	-	TRBV10-3	few	TRBJ2-6	CAISDGGAGANVLTF	TGTGCCATCAGTGATGGGGGGGCAGGGGCCAACGTCCTGACTTTC
15	-	TRBV5-1	-	TRBJ1-2	CASSPQGFVDYGYTF	TGCGCCAGCAGTCCACAGGGTTTTGTTGACTATGGCTACACCTTC
15	-	TRBV5-1	-	TRBJ1-4	CASSPEGGPTEKLFF	TGCGCCAGCAGCCCGGAGGGGGGGCCGACTGAAAAACTGTTTTTT
14	TRBD1	TRBV6-6	-	TRBJ1-2	CASNEVTGVGGYTF	TGTGCCAGCAACGAGGTGACAGGGGTGGGTGGCTACACCTTC
13	TRBD1	TRBV27	-	TRBJ1-2	CASSLGTGVGYTF	TGTGCCAGCAGTCTGGGGACAGGGGTAGGCTACACCTTC
16	-	TRBV9	-	TRBJ1-5	CASSVGVGALGQPQHF	TGTGCCAGCAGCGTAGGAGTAGGGGCCTTAGGTCAGCCCCAGCATTTT
16	-	TRBV5-1	-	TRBJ2-1	CASSITGTRGQNEQFF	TGCGCCAGCAGCATAACCGGGACGCGGGGTCAGAATGAGCAGTTCTTC
12	-	TRBV10-3	-	TRBJ1-2	CAISGKGYGYTF	TGTGCCATCAGTGGAAAGGGGTATGGCTACACCTTC
14	TRBD2	TRBV7-2	-	TRBJ2-1	CASSQLSGGNEQFF	TGTGCCAGCAGCCAACTTTCGGGGGGGAATGAGCAGTTCTTC
16	TRBD1	TRBV18	-	TRBJ1-4	CASSLIGTGSSEKLFF	TGTGCCAGCTCCCTTATCGGGACAGGTTCATCCGAAAAACTGTTTTTT
20	TRBD2	TRBV5-1	-	TRBJ2-3	CASSFPGTSGGAGSTDTQYF	TGCGCCAGCAGCTTCCCCGGGACTAGCGGGGGGGCCGGTAGCACAGATACGCAGTATTTT
14	TRBD2	TRBV11-3	-	TRBJ2-3	CASSNGLDADTQYF	TGTGCCAGCAGCAACGGACTAGACGCAGATACGCAGTATTTT
14	-	TRBV18	once	TRBJ1-5	CASSQSQGEEPQHF	TGTGCCAGCTCACAATCACAGGGCGAGGAGCCCCAGCATTTT
13	TRBD1	TRBV5-1	once	TRBJ1-1	CASSLGDRGKTFF	TGCGCCAGCAGCTTGGGGGACAGGGGTAAGACTTTCTTT
16	TRBD1	TRBV9	-	TRBJ2-3	CASSVEGTGGTDTQYF	TGTGCCAGCAGCGTAGAAGGGACAGGGGGCACAGATACGCAGTATTTT
13	-	TRBV6-5	-	TRBJ2-2	CASSLRGSGELFF	TGTGCCAGCAGTTTGAGGGGGTCCGGGGAGCTGTTTTTT
16	TRBD1	TRBV25-1	-	TRBJ2-7	CASSDPSGTGIYEQYF	TGTGCCAGCAGTGATCCTTCCGGGACAGGAATCTACGAGCAGTACTTC
17	-	TRBV27	-	TRBJ1-6	CASSSTFQGLYNSPLHF	TGTGCCAGCAGTTCCACTTTTCAGGGCCTCTATAATTCACCCCTCCACTTT